Below, one T cell receptor beta chain is given with its context. The target antigen is unknown. The entry originates in a study of cytomegalovirus exposure and HLA in healthy donors. Study overall: As released early, the data held about 85 million unique TCRs from HLA-typed donors.

The CDR3 extends over 14 amino acids. Trimming removed 4 bases from V and 8 bases from J; junction bases left unmatched: 9. In germline, CDR1 is SEHNR, CDR2 FQNEAQ (reference sequence). Study conclusions and caveats: Among CMV-associated TCR beta chains, most appeared HLA-restricted in a later analysis. Per a prior analysis, the majority of TCR beta V segments were productive roughly 90% or roughly 30% of the time.

The PCR was carried out with 60 Vbeta primers and 13 Jbeta primers. Original processing notes: Later reanalysis found tens of millions of unique TCR beta chains, approximately 11 million of them shared. TCRdb's table, derived via immunoSEQ multiplex PCR, lists solely in-frame clones and lacks some. The V and J calls and clone size come from that table; D and trimming were worked out from the DNA. The sample carries over 250,000 clones, around two thirds recorded once. This TCR came from a female donor in good health and CMV-seronegative. This sequence joins TRBV7-9 and TRBJ1-1; 8 nucleotides agree with TRBD1. Sequencing was carried out using PBMCs. CDR3: CASSWGSDRDEAFF. DNA for the CDR3: TGTGCCAGCAGCTGGGGATCGGACAGGGACGAAGCTTTCTTT.